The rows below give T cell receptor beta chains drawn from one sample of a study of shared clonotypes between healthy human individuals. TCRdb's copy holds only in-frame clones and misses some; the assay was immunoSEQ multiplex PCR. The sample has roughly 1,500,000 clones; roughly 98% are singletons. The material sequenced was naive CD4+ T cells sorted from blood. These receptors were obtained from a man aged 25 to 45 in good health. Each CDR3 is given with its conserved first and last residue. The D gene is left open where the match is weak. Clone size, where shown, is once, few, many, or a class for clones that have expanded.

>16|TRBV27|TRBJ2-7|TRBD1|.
TGTGCCAGCAGTTCCGTCGGGACAGGGTTTCGTTACGAGCAGTACTTC
CASSSVGTGFRYEQYF
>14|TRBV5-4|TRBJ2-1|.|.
TGTGCCAGCAGCTTGGACGGGGTGAGGAATGAGCAGTTCTTC
CASSLDGVRNEQFF
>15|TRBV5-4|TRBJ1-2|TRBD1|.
TGTGCCAGCAGCTCGGGACAGTCAACTTACTATGGCTACACCTTC
CASSSGQSTYYGYTF
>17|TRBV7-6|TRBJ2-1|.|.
TGTGCCAGCAGCTTAGTATTGAGGGGGGGCTCCTACAATGAGCAGTTCTTC
CASSLVLRGGSYNEQFF
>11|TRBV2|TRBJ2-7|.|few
TGTGCCGGGGGGGCCAACCACGAGCAGTACTTC
CAGGANHEQYF
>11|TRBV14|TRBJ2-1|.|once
TGTGCCAGCAGCCGAGGAGCTGAGCAGTTCTTC
CASSRGAEQFF
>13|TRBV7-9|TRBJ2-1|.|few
TGTGCCAGCAGCTTAGTGACCTACAATGAGCAGTTCTTC
CASSLVTYNEQFF
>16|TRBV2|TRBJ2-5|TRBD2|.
TGTGCCAGCAGCGGGGGGACTAGGGGATCGGGGGAGACCCAGTACTTC
CASSGGTRGSGETQYF
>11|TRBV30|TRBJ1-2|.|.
TGTGCCTGGAGGGCGGTACATAGCTACACCTTC
CAWRAVHSYTF
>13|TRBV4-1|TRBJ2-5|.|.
TGCGCCAGCAGTTCTCTAAGGGGGGAGACCCAGTACTTC
CASSSLRGETQYF
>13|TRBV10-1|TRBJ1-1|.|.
TGCGCCAGCAGTGAGACAGGGAACACTGAAGCTTTCTTT
CASSETGNTEAFF
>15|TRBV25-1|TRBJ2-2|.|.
TGTGCCAGCAGTGATGCGGTGGTAAGAACCGGGGAGCTGTTTTTT
CASSDAVVRTGELFF
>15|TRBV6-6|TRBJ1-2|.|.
TGTGCCAGCGGGCCACGACAGGAAACTAACTATGGCTACACCTTC
CASGPRQETNYGYTF
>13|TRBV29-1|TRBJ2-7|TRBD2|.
TGCAGCGTGACGGGACTAGCGGGAGGCGAGCAGTACTTC
CSVTGLAGGEQYF
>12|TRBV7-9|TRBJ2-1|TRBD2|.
TGTGCCAGCAGCTCTGGAGGCGGGAGTTGGTTCTTC
CASSSGGGSWFF
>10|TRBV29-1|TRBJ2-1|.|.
TGCAGCGTTCGGTGGGATGAGCAGTTCTTC
CSVRWDEQFF
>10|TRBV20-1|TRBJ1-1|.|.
TGCAGTGCTAGAGGGCTCCGGGCTTTCTTT
CSARGLRAFF
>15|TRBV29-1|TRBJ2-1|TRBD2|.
TGCAGCGTGGACCGGACCGGGGCGGTAGCGGGAGAGGAGTTCTTC
CSVDRTGAVAGEEFF
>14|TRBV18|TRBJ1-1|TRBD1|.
TGTGCCAGCTCACCGAGCTCAGGGGGAACTGAAGCTTTCTTT
CASSPSSGGTEAFF
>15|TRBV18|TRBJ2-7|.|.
TGTGCCAGCTCACCCACTACAGGGAAATCCTACGAGCAGTACTTC
CASSPTTGKSYEQYF
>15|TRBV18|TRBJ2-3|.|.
TGTGCCAGCTCACCCAGGGAGAGGGGCACAGATACGCAGTATTTT
CASSPRERGTDTQYF
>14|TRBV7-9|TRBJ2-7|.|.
TGTGCCAGCAGCTTAACGACATACTCCTACGAGCAGTACTTC
CASSLTTYSYEQYF
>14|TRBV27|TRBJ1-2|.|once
TGTGCCAGCAGTAACGGGCGTTTGGGGTATGGCTACACCTTC
CASSNGRLGYGYTF
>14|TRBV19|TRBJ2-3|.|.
TGTGCCAGTGTCGGGACCACTAGGCCAGATACGCAGTATTTT
CASVGTTRPDTQYF
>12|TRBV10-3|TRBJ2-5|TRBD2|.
TGTGCCATCAGTGAGCCTGAGCGGGAACTGTACTTC
CAISEPERELYF
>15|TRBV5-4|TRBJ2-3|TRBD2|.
TGTGCCAGCAGCTTGGGCCTAGCGGGAGGGGATACGCAGTATTTT
CASSLGLAGGDTQYF
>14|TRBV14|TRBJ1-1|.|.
TGTGCCAGCAGCCTCCTCTTTGGGAACACTGAAGCTTTCTTT
CASSLLFGNTEAFF
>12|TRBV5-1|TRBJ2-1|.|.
TGCGCCAGCAGCTTTAAGGTAAATGAGCAGTTCTTC
CASSFKVNEQFF
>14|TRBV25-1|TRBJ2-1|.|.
TGTGCCAGCAGTGAATCCGGGACTCTTGATGAGCAGTTCTTC
CASSESGTLDEQFF
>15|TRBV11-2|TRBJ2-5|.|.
TGTGCCAGCAGTGGGGGGACACATAAGCAAGAGACCCAGTACTTC
CASSGGTHKQETQYF
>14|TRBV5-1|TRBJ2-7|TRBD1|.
TGCGCCAGCAGCGTGGGACAGGGGCTCTACGAGCAGTACTTC
CASSVGQGLYEQYF
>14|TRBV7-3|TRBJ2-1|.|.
TGTGCCAGCAGCTTGTCGGGGACGAACAATGAGCAGTTCTTC
CASSLSGTNNEQFF
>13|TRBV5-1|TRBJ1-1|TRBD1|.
TGCGCCAGCAGGGGACAGAGAGGGGCTGAAGCTTTCTTT
CASRGQRGAEAFF
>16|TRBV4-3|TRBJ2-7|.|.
TGCGCCAGCAGCCAACTCGACGGGAGAGAAACCTACGAGCAGTACTTC
CASSQLDGRETYEQYF
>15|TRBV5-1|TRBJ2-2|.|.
TGCGCCAGCAGCTTGGACGGAGTTAACACCGGGGAGCTGTTTTTT
CASSLDGVNTGELFF